This T cell receptor (beta chain) was observed in a study of T cells expressing NK-cell markers. Study-wide findings and caveats: Dominant NKG2C+ clonotype frequencies of roughly 1.0-8% of CD8+ T cells were measured in about 6 donors.

Turning to this clonotype: Its antigen is not known.

What made the TCR beta cDNA was 5'RACE template switching with UMIs. TCRdb derives one entry per CDR3 protein from the 5' RACE reads, leaving out DNA. The listing contains around 470,000 distinct CDR3 sequences. The CDR3 contains 14 residues. From germline, CDR1 is SGHRS and CDR2 YFSETQ. Sequencing was performed on blood T cells: a sorted CD56 or NKG2C T cell subset, CD4+ or CD8+ T cells, or bulk PBMC T cells (not recorded which). The source is a woman aged 45-59 years in good health. This chain links TRBV5-1 with TRBJ2-3. CDR3 protein: CASSFPARTDTQYF. Complete variable domain (other parts from reference TRBV5-1 and TRBJ2-3): KAGVTQTPRYLIKTRGQQVTLSCSPISGHRSVSWYQQTPGQGLQFLFEYFSETQRNKGNFPGRFSGRQFSNSRSEMNVSTLELGDSALYLCASSFPARTDTQYFGPGTRLTVL.